Sequencing of this T cell receptor beta chain was carried out in a study of OX40 agonist ivuxolimab in advanced cancers. Regarding the study in general: Ivuxolimab was a fully human IgG2 agonistic monoclonal antibody targeting the costimulatory receptor OX40 (CD134). Intravenous ivuxolimab was administered to patients every 2 weeks at six dose levels: 0.01, 0.1, 0.3, 1.5, 3 and 10 mg/kg. Prior anti-PD-1, anti-PD-L1 or anti-CTLA-4 therapy was permitted, and approximately 40% of dose-escalation patients had received checkpoint inhibitors. Partial responses occurred in three dose-escalation patients, of whom one had hepatocellular carcinoma and two had cutaneous melanoma. The paper describes the monotherapy dose-escalation part (N = 52 patients) of the phase I trial of ivuxolimab. Of the roughly 52 dose-escalation patients, hepatocellular carcinoma was present in approximately 20, melanoma in roughly 15, renal cell carcinoma in 9 and head and neck cancer in 9. The point of sequencing TCRbeta in the periphery was to test whether ivuxolimab changed TCR sequence diversity and drove clonal T-cell expansion. The dose-escalation cohort was almost 85% male with a mean age of roughly 60 years, ranging from about 23 to 85.

To sequence the TCRbeta CDR3 region, genomic DNA was isolated from the sorted cells. The immunoSEQ Assay was used to sequence the TCRbeta CDR3 regions. Drawn from immuneACCESS, this table holds only the in-frame rearrangements with V and J called that TCRdb kept. Clones are partly lost; checked studies trace under half to an unresolved V gene and leave the rest unexplained. The sample table records 45,000 to 55,000 clones; around 81% of these occur just once. The ten largest clones take up around 6.8% of the sample. Patients with a history of autoimmune disease or receiving systemic immunosuppression were excluded from the trial. In every dose cohort, peripheral blood was drawn for TCR sequencing at baseline, cycle 4 day 1, and cycle 7 day 1. The samples were drawn from a first-in-human, open-label, multicenter phase I dose-escalation trial of ivuxolimab. Adults with locally advanced or metastatic melanoma, renal cell carcinoma, hepatocellular carcinoma or head and neck squamous cell carcinoma were enrolled in the trial. Before TCR sequencing, CD4+ T cells and CD8+ T cells were sorted from peripheral blood as separate populations.

For this clone: Its antigen is unknown. No per-base quality is available; no much larger clone lies one base away.

The paper's findings and limits, for the study overall: Low levels of normalized T-cell clonal expansion were also seen in some patients who did not respond. At doses from 0.1 to 3.0 mg/kg, clonal expansion was seen in both CD4+ and CD8+ blood T cells between baseline and week 6. In the 0.1-3.0 mg/kg groups, partial responders were among the patients with the lowest normalized peripheral clonal expansion, particularly in CD8+ T cells. The antigen specificity of the clonally expanded peripheral T cells was not determined. After ivuxolimab, CD8+ T cells had more expanded clones than CD4+ T cells on average.

This TCR derives from an adult with an advanced solid tumor such as melanoma, head and neck, liver or kidney cancer. Source: CD4+ or CD8+ T cells sorted from blood, taken in a trial of the OX40 agonist ivuxolimab.

The encoded CDR3 is CASSWTGVSYEQYF. The DNA is TGTGCCAGCAGTTGGACAGGGGTGAGCTACGAGCAGTACTTC. Recombination connected TRBV6-5 to TRBJ2-7, with 9 middle bases fitting TRBD1. CDR1 MNHEY and CDR2 SVGAGI are derived from the germline V gene. V is trimmed back by 4 bases and J by 3 bases, and the junction contains 4 bases that no gene match accounts for. The CDR3 goes from the cysteine to the phenylalanine over 14 residues. Just CDR3 DNA is preserved here, 42 bases in frame from base 1.